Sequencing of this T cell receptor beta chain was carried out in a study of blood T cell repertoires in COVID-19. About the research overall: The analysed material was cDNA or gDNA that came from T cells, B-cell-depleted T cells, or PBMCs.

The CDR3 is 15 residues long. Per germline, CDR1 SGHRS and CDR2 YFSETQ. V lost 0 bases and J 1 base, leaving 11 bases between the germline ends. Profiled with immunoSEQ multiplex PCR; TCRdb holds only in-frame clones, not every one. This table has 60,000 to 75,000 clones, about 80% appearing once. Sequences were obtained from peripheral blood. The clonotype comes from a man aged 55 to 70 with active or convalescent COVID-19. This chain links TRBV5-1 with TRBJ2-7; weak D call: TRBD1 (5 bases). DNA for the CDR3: TGCGCCAGCAGCTTGGGGCCCCAGGGTTCCTACGAGCAGTACTTC. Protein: CASSLGPQGSYEQYF.